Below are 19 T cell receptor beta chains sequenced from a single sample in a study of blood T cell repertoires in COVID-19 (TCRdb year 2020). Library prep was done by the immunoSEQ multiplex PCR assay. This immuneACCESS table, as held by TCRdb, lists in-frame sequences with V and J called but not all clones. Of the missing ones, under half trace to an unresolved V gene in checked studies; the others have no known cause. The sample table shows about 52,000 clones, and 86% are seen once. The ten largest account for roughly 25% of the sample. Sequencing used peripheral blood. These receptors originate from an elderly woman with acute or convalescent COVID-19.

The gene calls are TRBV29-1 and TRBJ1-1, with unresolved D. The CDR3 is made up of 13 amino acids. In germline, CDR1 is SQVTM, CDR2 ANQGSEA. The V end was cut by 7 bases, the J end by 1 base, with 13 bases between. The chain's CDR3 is CSAKTPTNTEAFF. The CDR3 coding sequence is TGCAGCGCAAAGACACCTACGAACACTGAAGCTTTCTTT. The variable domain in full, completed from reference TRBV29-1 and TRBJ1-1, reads SAVISQKPSRDICQRGTSLTIQCQVDSQVTMMFWYRQQPGQSLTLIATANQGSEATYESGFVIDKFPISRPNLTFSTLTVSNMSPEDSSIYLCSAKTPTNTEAFFGQGTRLTVV.

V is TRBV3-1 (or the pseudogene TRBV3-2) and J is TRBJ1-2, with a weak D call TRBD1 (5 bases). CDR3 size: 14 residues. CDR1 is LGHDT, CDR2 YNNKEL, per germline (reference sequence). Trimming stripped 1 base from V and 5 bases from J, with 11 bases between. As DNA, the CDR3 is TGTGCCAGCAGCCAAGGGGCAGGGCTGTATGGCTACACCTTC. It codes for CASSQGAGLYGYTF.

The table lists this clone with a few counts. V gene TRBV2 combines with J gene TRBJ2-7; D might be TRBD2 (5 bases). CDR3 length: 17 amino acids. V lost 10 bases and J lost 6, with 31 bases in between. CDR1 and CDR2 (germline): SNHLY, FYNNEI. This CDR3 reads CATSRLRESRIVREQYV. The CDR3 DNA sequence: TGTGCCACCAGCAGGTTGAGGGAGTCTAGAATAGTTCGCGAGCAGTACGTC.

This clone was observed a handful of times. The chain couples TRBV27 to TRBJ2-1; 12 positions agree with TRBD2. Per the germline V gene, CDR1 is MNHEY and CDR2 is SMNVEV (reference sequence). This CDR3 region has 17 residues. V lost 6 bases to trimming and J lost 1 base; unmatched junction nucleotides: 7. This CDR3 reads CASRRFGLAGSYNEQFF. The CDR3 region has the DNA TGTGCCAGCAGAAGATTCGGACTAGCGGGATCCTACAATGAGCAGTTCTTC.

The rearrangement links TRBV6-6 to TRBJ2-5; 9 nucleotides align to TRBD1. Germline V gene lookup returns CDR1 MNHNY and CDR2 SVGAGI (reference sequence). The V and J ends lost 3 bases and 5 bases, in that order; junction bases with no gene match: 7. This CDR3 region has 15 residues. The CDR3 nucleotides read TGTGCCAGCAGTTATTTCGGGACAGGGAGGGAGACCCAGTACTTC. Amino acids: CASSYFGTGRETQYF.

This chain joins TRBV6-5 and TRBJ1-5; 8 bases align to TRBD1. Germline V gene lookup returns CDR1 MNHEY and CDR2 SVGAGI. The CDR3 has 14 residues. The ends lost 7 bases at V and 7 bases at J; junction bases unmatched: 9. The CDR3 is CASNVRGPDQPQHF. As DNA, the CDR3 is TGTGCCAGCAACGTCAGGGGGCCGGACCAGCCCCAGCATTTT.

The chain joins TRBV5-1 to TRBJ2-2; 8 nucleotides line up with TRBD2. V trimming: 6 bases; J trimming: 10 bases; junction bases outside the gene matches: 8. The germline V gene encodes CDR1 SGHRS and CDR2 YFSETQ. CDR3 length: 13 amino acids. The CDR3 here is CASTPGGEEELFF. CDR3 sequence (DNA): TGCGCCAGCACCCCCGGGGGGGAGGAGGAGCTGTTTTTT.

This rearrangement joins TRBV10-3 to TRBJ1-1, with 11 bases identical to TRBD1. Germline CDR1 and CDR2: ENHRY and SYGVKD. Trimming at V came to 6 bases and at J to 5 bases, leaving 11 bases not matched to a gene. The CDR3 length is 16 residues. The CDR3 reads CAIRPTSGTGGTEAFF. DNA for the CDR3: TGTGCCATCAGGCCAACATCCGGGACAGGGGGAACTGAAGCTTTCTTT.

The CDR3 sequence is CASSLDGAGGDHTEAFF. The CDR3 nucleotides read TGTGCCAGCAGCTTAGATGGCGCAGGGGGCGATCACACTGAAGCTTTCTTT. The chain joins TRBV11-3 to TRBJ1-1; 8 positions match TRBD1. This CDR3 is built from 17 residues. Germline CDR1 and CDR2: SGHNT and YENEEA. The trim removed 0 bases at V and 3 bases at J, leaving 9 bases unmatched.

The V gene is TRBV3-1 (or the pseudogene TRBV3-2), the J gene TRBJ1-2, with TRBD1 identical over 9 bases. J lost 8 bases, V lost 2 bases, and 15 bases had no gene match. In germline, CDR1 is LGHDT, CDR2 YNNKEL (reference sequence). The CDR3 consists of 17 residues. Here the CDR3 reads CASSQNHYRGQRHGYTF. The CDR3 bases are TGTGCCAGCAGCCAAAACCATTACAGGGGGCAGAGGCACGGCTACACCTTC.

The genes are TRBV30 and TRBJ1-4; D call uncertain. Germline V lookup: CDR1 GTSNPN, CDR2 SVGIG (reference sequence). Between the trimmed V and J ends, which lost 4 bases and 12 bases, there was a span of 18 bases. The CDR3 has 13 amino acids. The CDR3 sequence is CAWTRGTADELFF. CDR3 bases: TGTGCCTGGACTAGAGGTACGGCTGATGAACTGTTTTTT.

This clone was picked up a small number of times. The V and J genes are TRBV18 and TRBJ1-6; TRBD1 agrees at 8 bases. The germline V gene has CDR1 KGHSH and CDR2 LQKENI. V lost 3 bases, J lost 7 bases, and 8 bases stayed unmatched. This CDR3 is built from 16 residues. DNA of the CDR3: TGTGCCAGCTCACCGGGACGGACAGGGAACAATTCACCCCTCCACTTT. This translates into CASSPGRTGNNSPLHF.

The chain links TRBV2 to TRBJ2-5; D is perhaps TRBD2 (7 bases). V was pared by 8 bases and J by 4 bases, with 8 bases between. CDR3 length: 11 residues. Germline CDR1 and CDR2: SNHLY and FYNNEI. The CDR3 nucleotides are TGTGCCAGCGGGGGGGCAGAGACCCAGTACTTC. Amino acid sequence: CASGGAETQYF. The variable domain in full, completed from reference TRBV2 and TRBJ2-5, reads EPEVTQTPSHQVTQMGQEVILRCVPISNHLYFYWYRQILGQKVEFLVSFYNNEISEKSEIFDDQFSVERPDGSNFTLKIRSTKLEDSAMYFCASGGAETQYFGPGTRLLVL.

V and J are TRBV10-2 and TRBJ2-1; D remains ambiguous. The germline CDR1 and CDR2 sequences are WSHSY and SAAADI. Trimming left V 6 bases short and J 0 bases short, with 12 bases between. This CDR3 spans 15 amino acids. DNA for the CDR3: TGCGCCAGCAGATCAGAACAGAGCTCCTACAATGAGCAGTTCTTC. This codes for CASRSEQSSYNEQFF.

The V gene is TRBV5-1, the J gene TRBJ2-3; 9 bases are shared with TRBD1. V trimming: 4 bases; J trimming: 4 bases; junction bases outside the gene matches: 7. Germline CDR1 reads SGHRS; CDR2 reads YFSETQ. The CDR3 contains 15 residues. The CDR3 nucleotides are TGCGCCAGCAGCGTACAGGGGGCCGGAGCAGATACGCAGTATTTT. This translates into CASSVQGAGADTQYF. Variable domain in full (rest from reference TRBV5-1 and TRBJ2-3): KAGVTQTPRYLIKTRGQQVTLSCSPISGHRSVSWYQQTPGQGLQFLFEYFSETQRNKGNFPGRFSGRQFSNSRSEMNVSTLELGDSALYLCASSVQGAGADTQYFGPGTRLTVL.

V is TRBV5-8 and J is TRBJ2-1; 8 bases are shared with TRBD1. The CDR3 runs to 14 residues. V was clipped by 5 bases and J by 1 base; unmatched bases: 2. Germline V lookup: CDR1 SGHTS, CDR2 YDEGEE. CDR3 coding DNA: TGTGCCAGCAGGGGGGACAGGTCCTACAATGAGCAGTTCTTC. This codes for CASRGDRSYNEQFF.

The CDR3, as DNA: TGTGCCAGTAGTCAGACAGGGGGTAACTCACCCCTCCACTTT. Residues: CASSQTGGNSPLHF. V and J are TRBV19 and TRBJ1-6; TRBD1 matches 9 bases. The CDR3 spans 14 residues. Germline lookup yields CDR1 LNHDA and CDR2 SQIVND (reference sequence). V shed 5 bases and J 10 bases; nucleotides not matched to a gene: 6.

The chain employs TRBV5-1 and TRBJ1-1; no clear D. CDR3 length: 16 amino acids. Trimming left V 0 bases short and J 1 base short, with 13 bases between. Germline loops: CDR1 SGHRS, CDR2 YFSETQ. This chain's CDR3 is CASSLGAGLGNTEAFF. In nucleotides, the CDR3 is TGCGCCAGCAGCTTGGGTGCGGGCCTTGGGAACACTGAAGCTTTCTTT.

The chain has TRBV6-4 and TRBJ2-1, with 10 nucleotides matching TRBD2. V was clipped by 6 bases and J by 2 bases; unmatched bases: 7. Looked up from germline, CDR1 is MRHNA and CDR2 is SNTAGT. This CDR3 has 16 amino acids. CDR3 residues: CASSATLAGPYNEQFF. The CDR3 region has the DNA TGTGCCAGCAGCGCTACACTAGCGGGACCCTACAATGAGCAGTTCTTC.